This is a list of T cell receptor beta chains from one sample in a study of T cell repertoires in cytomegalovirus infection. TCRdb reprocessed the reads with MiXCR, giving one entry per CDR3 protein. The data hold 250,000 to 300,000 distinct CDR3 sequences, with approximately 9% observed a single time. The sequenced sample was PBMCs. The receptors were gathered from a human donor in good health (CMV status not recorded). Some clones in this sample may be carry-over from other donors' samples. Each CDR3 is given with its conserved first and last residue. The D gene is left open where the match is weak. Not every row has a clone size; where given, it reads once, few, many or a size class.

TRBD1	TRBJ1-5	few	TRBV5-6	TGTGCCAGCAGCTTGACAGGGGAGGGGAGCAATCAGCCCCAGCATTTT	CASSLTGEGSNQPQHF
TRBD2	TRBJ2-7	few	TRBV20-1	TGCAGTGCTAGAGACCGACTAGCGGGAGGTCGAGAGCAGTACTTC	CSARDRLAGGREQYF
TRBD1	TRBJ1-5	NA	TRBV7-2	TGTGCCAGCAGCCGAGGGACAGGGGGAGGGAATCAGCCCCAGCATTTT	CASSRGTGGGNQPQHF
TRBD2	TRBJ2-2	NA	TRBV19	TGTGCCAGTACGACTAGCGGGAAGCCCGGGGAGCTGTTTTTT	CASTTSGKPGELFF
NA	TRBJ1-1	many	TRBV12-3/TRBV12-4	TGTGCCAGCAGTTCCGCCTGGGGTCGAGAGGCTTTCTTT	CASSSAWGREAFF
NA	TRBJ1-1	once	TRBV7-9	TGTGTCAGCAGCCTCGGACGGATGAACACTGAAGCTTTCTTT	CVSSLGRMNTEAFF
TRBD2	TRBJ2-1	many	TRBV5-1	TGCGCCAGCAGCTTTACGACGGGAGGCCGCTCCTACAATGAGCAGTTCTTC	CASSFTTGGRSYNEQFF
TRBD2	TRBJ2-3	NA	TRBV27	TGTGCCAGCAGTTGGACTAGCGGGGGGCCTGGTTATACGCAGTATTTT	CASSWTSGGPGYTQYF
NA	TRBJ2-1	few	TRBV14	TGTGCCAGCAGCACCAGGGACTGGCTTTCAGGGGAGCAGTTCTTC	CASSTRDWLSGEQFF
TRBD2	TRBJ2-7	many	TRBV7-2	TGTGCCAGCAGCGTCGGGGGGTACCAGCAGTACTTC	CASSVGGYQQYF
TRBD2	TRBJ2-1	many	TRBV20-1	TGCAGTGCTACATCGCTAGCGGTCCTAGTTGAGCAGTTCTTC	CSATSLAVLVEQFF
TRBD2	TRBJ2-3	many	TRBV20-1	TGCAGTGCTAGGCCCAGCGGGAGGCTCACAGATACGCAGTATTTT	CSARPSGRLTDTQYF
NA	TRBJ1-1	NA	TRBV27	TGTGCCAGCGGTACTCTGGGGGCGAACACTGAAGCTTTCTTT	CASGTLGANTEAFF
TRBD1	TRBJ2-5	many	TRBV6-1	TGTGCCAGCAGTGTTCGGGACAGCTGGACGTACCAAGAGACCCAGTACTTC	CASSVRDSWTYQETQYF
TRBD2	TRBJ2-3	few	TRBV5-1	TGCGCCAGCAGACTCCGACCCAATAGCGGGGGGGCCGGTCCGCAGTATTTT	CASRLRPNSGGAGPQYF
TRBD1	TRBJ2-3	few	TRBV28	TGTGCCAGCAGGACAGGGGGAAGAGCAGATACGCAGTATTTT	CASRTGGRADTQYF
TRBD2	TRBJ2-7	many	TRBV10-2	TGCGCCAGCAGGGCCATTGAGGGACGGGAAGGACTAGCGGGAGAACTGTACGAGCAGTACTTC	CASRAIEGREGLAGELYEQYF
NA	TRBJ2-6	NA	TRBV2	TGTGCCAGCAGTGAAGGAGATTTGGGTCCGGCGGCCGGGGCCAACGTCCTGACTTTC	CASSEGDLGPAAGANVLTF
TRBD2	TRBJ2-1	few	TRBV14	TGTGCCAGCAGCCGGAGACTAGCGGGGGGGTCTGAGCAGTTCTTC	CASSRRLAGGSEQFF
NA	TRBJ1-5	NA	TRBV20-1	TGCAGTGCTAGAGATTTAGGGGGAGTTCAGCCCCAGCATTTT	CSARDLGGVQPQHF
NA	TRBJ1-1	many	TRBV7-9	TGTGCCAGCAGCGCGACGGGGGGGGCAAACACTGAAGCTTTCTTT	CASSATGGANTEAFF
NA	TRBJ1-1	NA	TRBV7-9	TGTGCCAGCAGCTTAACCCGGGGGAGGGGAACTGAAGCTTTCTTT	CASSLTRGRGTEAFF
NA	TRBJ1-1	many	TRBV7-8	TGTGCCAGCAGCTCCCGACGGTTGAACACTGAAGCTTTCTTT	CASSSRRLNTEAFF
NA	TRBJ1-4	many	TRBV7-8	TGTGCCAGCAGATTTTCCAAAAGGGGTGGGGTACTGTTTTTT	CASRFSKRGGVLFF
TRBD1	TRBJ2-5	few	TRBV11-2	TGTGCCAGCAGCTTCAGGACAGGGGGTATCCAAGAGACCCAGTACTTC	CASSFRTGGIQETQYF
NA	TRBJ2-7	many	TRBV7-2	TGTGCCAGCAGCCCCGCGGCAGGTTACTCCTACGAGCAGTACTTC	CASSPAAGYSYEQYF
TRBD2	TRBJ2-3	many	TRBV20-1	TGCAGTGCTCCGGGCAGCGGGAGGGACACAGATACGCAGTATTTT	CSAPGSGRDTDTQYF
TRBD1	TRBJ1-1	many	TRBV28	TGTGCCAGCAGACCTCCCACAGGGGGCAAGACTGAAGCTTTCTTT	CASRPPTGGKTEAFF
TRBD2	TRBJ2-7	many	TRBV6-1	TGTGCCAGCAGTAAAGCGGGAGTCGGTTACGAGCAGTACTTC	CASSKAGVGYEQYF
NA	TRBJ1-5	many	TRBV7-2	TGTGCCAGCAGCTTATTACCGCTTCTTCAGCCCCAGCATTTT	CASSLLPLLQPQHF
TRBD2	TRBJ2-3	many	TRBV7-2	TGTGCCAGCAGCTTAGCGCACTCAGCGGGGGGGAGAGATACGCAGTATTTT	CASSLAHSAGGRDTQYF
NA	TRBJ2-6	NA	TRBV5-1	TGCGCCAGCGCTGAAGGCCCCGGGGCCAACGTCCTGACTTTC	CASAEGPGANVLTF
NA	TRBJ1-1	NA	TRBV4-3	TGCGCCAGCAGCCAAGCCATCTCCCAGGCGAAAGCTTTCTTT	CASSQAISQAKAFF